This T cell receptor (beta chain) was sequenced for a study of CD8 T cells in ankylosing spondylitis. This clonotype was counted at least ten times. Its antigen remains unidentified. Whole-study findings and limits: Characteristic of ankylosing spondylitis blood, it appeared, was a TCR beta motif comprising about eight highly homologous variants.

CDR1 and CDR2 (germline): SGHTS, YDEGEE. The CDR3 consists of 13 residues. V was pared by 5 bases and J by 5 bases, with 6 bases of the junction left unmatched. Generation of TCR beta libraries employed quantitative 5'-RACE incorporating molecular barcodes. TCRdb used MiXCR to reprocess the 5' RACE reads, holding one entry per CDR3 protein. The repertoire holds 150,000 to 200,000 distinct CDR3 sequences, with around a tenth as singletons. Sequenced input: blood, either unsorted or a sorted T cell fraction (not recorded which). The chain employs TRBV5-8 and TRBJ2-5, with TRBD1 matching 7 bases. The receptor comes from a male donor with ankylosing spondylitis or in good health (not recorded which). CDR3 sequence reads: CASSLTGIETQYF. The CDR3 nucleotides read TGTGCCAGCAGTCTGACAGGGATCGAGACCCAGTACTTC.